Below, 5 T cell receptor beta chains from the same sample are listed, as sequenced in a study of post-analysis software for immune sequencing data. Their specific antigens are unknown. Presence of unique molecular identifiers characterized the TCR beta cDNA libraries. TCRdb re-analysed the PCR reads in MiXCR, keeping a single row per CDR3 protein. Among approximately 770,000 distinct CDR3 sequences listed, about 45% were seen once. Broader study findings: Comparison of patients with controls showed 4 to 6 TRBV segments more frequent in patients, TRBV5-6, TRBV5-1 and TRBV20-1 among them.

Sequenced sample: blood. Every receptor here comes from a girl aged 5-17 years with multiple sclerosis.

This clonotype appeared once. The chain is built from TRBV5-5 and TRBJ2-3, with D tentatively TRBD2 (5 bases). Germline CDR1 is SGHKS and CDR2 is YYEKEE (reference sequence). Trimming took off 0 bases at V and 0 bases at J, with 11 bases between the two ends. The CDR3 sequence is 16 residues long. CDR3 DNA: TGTGCCAGCAGCTTGGTTGGAGGCCGGAGCACAGATACGCAGTATTTT. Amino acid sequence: CASSLVGGRSTDTQYF. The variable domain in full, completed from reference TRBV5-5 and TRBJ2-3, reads DAGVTQSPTHLIKTRGQQVTLRCSPISGHKSVSWYQQVLGQGPQFIFQYYEKEERGRGNFPDRFSARQFPNYSSELNVNALLLGDSALYLCASSLVGGRSTDTQYFGPGTRLTVL.

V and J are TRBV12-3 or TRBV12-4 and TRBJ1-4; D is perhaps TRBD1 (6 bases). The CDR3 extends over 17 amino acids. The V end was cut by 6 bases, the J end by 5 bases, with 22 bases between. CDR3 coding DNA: TGTGCCAGCAGCCTCTGGGGGCTTAGCGGAACCAATGAAAAACTGTTTTTT. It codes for CASSLWGLSGTNEKLFF.

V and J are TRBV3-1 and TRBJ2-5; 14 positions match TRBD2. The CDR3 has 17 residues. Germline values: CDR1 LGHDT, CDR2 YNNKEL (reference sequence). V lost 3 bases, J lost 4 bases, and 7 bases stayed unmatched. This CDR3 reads CASSHNPGTSGRETQYF. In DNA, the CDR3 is TGTGCCAGCAGCCACAACCCCGGGACTAGCGGGAGAGAGACCCAGTACTTC.

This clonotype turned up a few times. CDR3 sequence (DNA): TGTGCCAGCAGCCCCCGGGACAGGGGGGCGAACACTGAAGCTTTCTTT. It encodes CASSPRDRGANTEAFF. J is TRBJ1-1 and V is TRBV3-1; 11 nucleotides line up with TRBD1. The CDR3 sequence is 16 residues long. After removal of 4 bases from V and 1 base from J, the junction contained 5 bases not matched to a gene. The germline V gene has CDR1 LGHDT and CDR2 YNNKEL (reference sequence).

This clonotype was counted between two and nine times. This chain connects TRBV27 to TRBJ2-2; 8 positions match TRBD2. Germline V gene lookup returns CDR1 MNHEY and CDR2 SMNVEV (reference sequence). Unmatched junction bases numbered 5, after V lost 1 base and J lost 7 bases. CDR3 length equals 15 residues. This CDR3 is CASSLWIAGGGELFF. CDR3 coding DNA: TGTGCCAGCAGTTTATGGATCGCGGGGGGCGGGGAGCTGTTTTTT.